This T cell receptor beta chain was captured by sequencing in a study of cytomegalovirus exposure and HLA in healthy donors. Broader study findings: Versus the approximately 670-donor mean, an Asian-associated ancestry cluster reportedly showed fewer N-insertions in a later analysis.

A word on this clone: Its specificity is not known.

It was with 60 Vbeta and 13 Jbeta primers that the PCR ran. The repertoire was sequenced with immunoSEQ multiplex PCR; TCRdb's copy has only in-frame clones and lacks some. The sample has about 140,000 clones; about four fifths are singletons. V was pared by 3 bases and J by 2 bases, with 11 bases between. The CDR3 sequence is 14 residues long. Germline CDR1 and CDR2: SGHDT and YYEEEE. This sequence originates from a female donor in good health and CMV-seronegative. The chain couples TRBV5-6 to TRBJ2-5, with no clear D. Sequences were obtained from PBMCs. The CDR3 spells CASSSLGLQETQYF. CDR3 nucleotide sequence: TGTGCCAGCAGCTCGCTCGGGTTGCAAGAGACCCAGTACTTC.